The sequence of this T cell receptor (beta chain) was determined in a study of early T cells in non-severe SARS-CoV-2 infection. Overall study context: Unsorted whole blood bulk RNA was sequenced, with unpaired chains. Study-wide results and limits: Sequences matched to VDJdb favored anti-spike CD8 responses, while private and CD4 specificities were missed.

Individual cDNA molecules carried attached unique molecular identifiers. TCRdb re-called the 5' RACE reads through MiXCR, storing one row per CDR3 protein. The sample carries 55,000 to 80,000 distinct CDR3 sequences, over 10% recorded once. V was cut by 5 bases and J by 4 bases, with 15 bases left in between. The CDR3 consists of 13 residues. Germline V gene data show CDR1 as DFQATT and CDR2 as SNEGSKA (reference sequence). This clonotype has only a few counts. What it binds is unknown. The receptor's source is an adult who was a healthcare worker with PCR-confirmed SARS-CoV-2 infection or an uninfected control (not recorded which). This chain links TRBV20-1 with TRBJ2-7; a weak D match, TRBD1 (7 bases). This specimen consisted of whole blood, obtained at baseline. This CDR3 is CSARTGGEYEQYF. The DNA of the CDR3 is TGCAGTGCTCGGACAGGAGGGGAGTACGAGCAGTACTTC.